What follows are 13 T cell receptor beta chains derived from one specimen sequenced in a study of blood T cell repertoires in COVID-19. This table comes from immunoSEQ multiplex PCR, and its TCRdb copy is limited to in-frame clones, with some not included. The sample lists about 190,000 clones, roughly 90% occurring once. Material: peripheral blood. These receptors all come from a man aged 50-59 years with acute or convalescent COVID-19.

The CDR3 protein is CASSPTPDRNNSPLHF. The CDR3 DNA reads TGCGCCAGCAGCCCTACCCCTGACAGAAATAATTCACCCCTCCACTTT. V and J are TRBV5-1 and TRBJ1-6, with D possibly TRBD1 on 5 matching bases. V was trimmed by 4 bases and J by 5 bases, leaving 16 bases between them. The CDR3 is 16 amino acids. CDR1 SGHRS and CDR2 YFSETQ come from the germline V gene.

The chain links TRBV9 to TRBJ1-3; D gene unclear. The V and J ends lost 0 bases and 0 bases respectively, with 10 bases between them. CDR3 length equals 16 residues. The germline V gene has CDR1 SGDLS and CDR2 YYNGEE. CDR3 bases: TGTGCCAGCAGCGTAGCAGTAGCCGTCTCTGGAAACACCATATATTTT. Amino acids: CASSVAVAVSGNTIYF.

Note on this clone: A junction boundary mismatches the germline segment, possibly from a read error. The chain joins TRBV6-6 to TRBJ2-7, with D possibly being TRBD2 (5 bases). The germline V gene has CDR1 MNHNY and CDR2 SVGAGI (reference sequence). The CDR3 runs to 14 residues. The DNA for the CDR3 is TGTACCAGCAGTTACCCGGGAAAGTCCTACGAGCAGTACTTC. Its translation is CTSSYPGKSYEQYF.

This clone was observed once. The V call is TRBV6-6, the J call TRBJ1-4; D is possibly TRBD1 (5 bases). The CDR3 consists of 13 residues. CDR1 is MNHNY, CDR2 SVGAGI, per germline (reference sequence). V was cut by 2 bases and J by 7 bases, with 8 bases left in between. CDR3 DNA: TGTGCCAGCAGTTACCCTGACAGTGAAAAACTGTTTTTT. As protein: CASSYPDSEKLFF.

The V gene is TRBV12-3 or TRBV12-4, the J gene TRBJ2-7; D may be TRBD2 (5 bases). V lost 5 bases, J lost 3 bases, and 8 bases lay in between. The CDR3 runs to 12 residues. CDR3 nucleotide sequence: TGTGCCAGCAGTAACGGGATCTACGAGCAGTACTTC. This gives the protein CASSNGIYEQYF.

This sequence joins TRBV7-9 and TRBJ2-2; 11 positions agree with TRBD2. The CDR3 has 16 amino acids. Trimming removed 5 bases from V and 5 bases from J; junction bases left unmatched: 7. CDR1 is SEHNR, CDR2 FQNEAQ, per germline (reference sequence). The CDR3 bases are TGTGCCAGCAGCGACGGACTAGCGGGCGGGACCGGGGAGCTGTTTTTT. This encodes CASSDGLAGGTGELFF.

The table lists this clone with a count of one. This chain uses TRBV6-4 with TRBJ1-6; TRBD1 aligns across 7 bases. Germline CDR1 is MRHNA and CDR2 is SNTAGT. The ends lost 4 bases at V and 8 bases at J; junction bases unmatched: 11. The length of the CDR3 is 16 residues. CDR3 DNA sequence: TGTGCCAGCAGTGGACTTTCTGGGACAGAAGATTCACCCCTCCACTTT. The encoded protein is CASSGLSGTEDSPLHF.

The table lists this clone with a count of one. This chain links TRBV7-2 with TRBJ1-3; D is unresolved. Germline V lookup: CDR1 SGHTA, CDR2 FQGNSA. V lost 3 bases and J lost 2, with 8 bases in between. CDR3 size: 14 residues. DNA of the CDR3: TGTGCCAGCAGCTTGGCGGCCCCTGGAAACACCATATATTTT. Encoded protein: CASSLAAPGNTIYF.

V gene TRBV10-3 combines with J gene TRBJ1-2; 11 nucleotides line up with TRBD1. CDR1 is ENHRY, CDR2 SYGVKD, per germline. CDR3 length equals 17 residues. V was clipped by 3 bases and J by 3 bases; unmatched bases: 9. DNA of the CDR3: TGTGCCATCAGTGACCGGGACAGGGGGGATAGCGACTATGGCTACACCTTC. This sequence encodes CAISDRDRGDSDYGYTF.

The V gene is TRBV10-3, the J gene TRBJ2-5; perhaps TRBD2 as D (6 bases). The CDR3 runs to 14 residues. V lost 4 bases and J 1 base, leaving 10 bases between the germline ends. Per the germline V gene, CDR1 is ENHRY and CDR2 is SYGVKD. The CDR3 is CAISGTGVQETQYF. For the CDR3, the DNA is TGTGCCATCAGTGGCACGGGGGTCCAAGAGACCCAGTACTTC.

The count of this clone is one. The chain recombines TRBV5-1 with TRBJ1-2; D might be TRBD1 (6 bases). The germline CDR1 and CDR2 sequences are SGHRS and YFSETQ. Trimming cost V 1 base and J 2 bases, with 12 bases left between them. This CDR3 contains 15 residues. The CDR3 here is CASSLRTETNYGYTF. In nucleotides, the CDR3 is TGCGCCAGCAGCTTGAGGACAGAGACCAACTATGGCTACACCTTC.

The chain carries TRBV7-9 and TRBJ2-7, with a tentative D call TRBD1 (6 bases). The V end lost 1 base, the J end lost 5 bases, and 18 bases lay between the germline ends. Germline loops: CDR1 SEHNR, CDR2 FQNEAQ (reference sequence). This CDR3 has 16 amino acids. CDR3 DNA sequence: TGTGCCAGCAGCTTAGTAGGCACCAAGGGGGTCCACGAGCAGTACGTC. Residues: CASSLVGTKGVHEQYV.

The sample holds one count of this clone. J is TRBJ1-3 and V is TRBV5-1; D remains unclear. Germline V gene sequence: CDR1 SGHRS, CDR2 YFSETQ. The CDR3 runs to 16 residues. V dropped 4 bases and J dropped 0 bases, with 14 bases sitting between them. The CDR3 nucleotides read TGCGCCAGCAGCCCCGGTTCCCTTGTCTCTGGAAACACCATATATTTT. It yields the protein CASSPGSLVSGNTIYF.